This T cell receptor beta chain was profiled in a study of vaccination and CD4 T cells after COVID-19. Per germline, CDR1 SNHLY and CDR2 FYNNEI. The CDR3 extends over 16 amino acids. The V end lost 11 bases, the J end lost 5 bases, and 25 bases lay between the germline ends. On this clonotype: What it recognizes is unknown.

Regarding treatment: approximately 10-day PBMC culture with coronavirus spike peptide pools or control peptides (ViraFEST assay). Cultured CD4+ T cells had their DNA profiled by the Oncomine TCR Beta short-read assay. MiXCR was run by TCRdb on the PCR reads, yielding one entry per CDR3 protein. This sample has approximately 21,000 distinct CDR3 sequences, with 35% to 50% found just once. The chain combines TRBV2 with TRBJ1-5; weak D call: TRBD1 (5 bases). This specimen consisted of CD4+ T cells from blood, cultured in vitro, obtained after SARS-CoV-2 vaccination. The TCR was taken from a human donor who had recovered from COVID-19. CDR3 amino acids: CAGTEIPGQPHQPQHF. The CDR3 DNA is TGTGCCGGCACTGAAATTCCGGGGCAGCCGCATCAGCCCCAGCATTTT.